One sample yielded the 25 T cell receptor beta chains listed below, sequenced in a study of blood T cell repertoires in COVID-19. Sequencing used immunoSEQ multiplex PCR; TCRdb keeps in-frame clones, though not all of them. The sample contains more than 60,000 clones, roughly 87% of which appear only once. Specimen: peripheral blood. These receptors all stem from a woman between 50 and 59 years old with active COVID-19.

This chain uses TRBV5-4 with TRBJ2-1; 16 bases are shared with TRBD2. Germline assignment: CDR1 SGHNT and CDR2 YYREEE (reference sequence). This CDR3 spans 16 amino acids. Germline trimming cut 3 bases from V and 7 bases from J; bases unmatched to any gene: 4. As DNA, the CDR3 is TGTGCCAGCAGCTCAGGGACTAGCGGGAGGGTGAATGAGCAGTTCTTC. Its translation: CASSSGTSGRVNEQFF.

The CDR3 loop is CASSWEGPNNEQFF. CDR3 nucleotides: TGTGCCAGCAGCTGGGAGGGCCCCAATAATGAGCAGTTCTTC. The chain uses TRBV7-2 and TRBJ2-1; 7 positions agree with TRBD2. The J segment lost 7 bases and the V segment lost 4 bases, leaving 7 bases of the junction unmatched. The CDR3 length is 14 residues. The germline CDR1 and CDR2 sequences are SGHTA and FQGNSA.

The V and J genes are TRBV24-1 and TRBJ2-1; D is ambiguous. Germline CDR1 is KGHDR and CDR2 is SFDVKD. Trimming shortened V by 3 bases and J by 6 bases, and 8 bases separated the two germline ends. This CDR3 comprises 13 residues. The CDR3 loop is CATSDLYGNEQFF. The CDR3 nucleotides read TGTGCCACCAGTGATCTGTACGGCAATGAGCAGTTCTTC.

The chain employs TRBV19 and TRBJ1-2; tentatively, D is TRBD1 (6 bases). V was pared by 6 bases and J by 8 bases, with 25 bases between. Germline values: CDR1 LNHDA, CDR2 SQIVND (reference sequence). The CDR3 length is 16 residues. CDR3 residues: CASSTVGQPLGYGYTF. As DNA, the CDR3 is TGTGCCAGTAGCACAGTGGGACAACCTCTGGGCTACGGCTACACCTTC.

The chain couples TRBV11-2 to TRBJ1-1; D is possibly TRBD1 (5 bases). Germline values: CDR1 SGHAT, CDR2 FQNNGV. Trimming pared 1 base from V and 4 bases from J, leaving 13 bases between. The CDR3 spans 15 residues. The CDR3 coding sequence is TGTGCCAGCAGCTTAGTGCCAGGGATGGGCACTGAAGCTTTCTTT. It specifies CASSLVPGMGTEAFF.

The chain is built from TRBV2 and TRBJ2-3; 12 nucleotides align to TRBD2. Trimming took 1 base from V and 2 from J; bases not matched to a gene: 7. The CDR3 has 18 amino acids. The germline V gene encodes CDR1 SNHLY and CDR2 FYNNEI. The chain's CDR3 is CASSEGVASGRATDTQYF. For the CDR3, the DNA is TGTGCCAGCAGTGAAGGGGTGGCTAGCGGGAGGGCCACAGATACGCAGTATTTT. Supplemented by reference TRBV2 and TRBJ2-3, the full variable domain reads EPEVTQTPSHQVTQMGQEVILRCVPISNHLYFYWYRQILGQKVEFLVSFYNNEISEKSEIFDDQFSVERPDGSNFTLKIRSTKLEDSAMYFCASSEGVASGRATDTQYFGPGTRLTVL.

This clone was seen a handful of times. The chain carries TRBV30 and TRBJ1-5; 8 nucleotides agree with TRBD1. This CDR3 contains 12 residues. V shed 5 bases and J 6 bases; nucleotides not matched to a gene: 3. CDR1 is GTSNPN, CDR2 SVGIG, per germline (reference sequence). This CDR3 is CAWGTGSQPQHF. The CDR3 bases are TGTGCCTGGGGGACAGGCAGTCAGCCCCAGCATTTT.

The chain recombines TRBV6-5 with TRBJ2-3; 10 nucleotides agree with TRBD2. J gave up 2 bases and V 5 bases, and 4 bases lay outside the gene matches. CDR1 is MNHEY, CDR2 SVGAGI, per germline. The length of the CDR3 is 15 residues. The chain's CDR3 is CASSQTSGPTDTQYF. DNA of the CDR3: TGTGCCAGCAGTCAGACTAGCGGGCCCACAGATACGCAGTATTTT.

The chain uses TRBV5-1 and TRBJ2-1; TRBD1 agrees at 8 bases. V lost 1 base and J lost 6; bases outside the gene matches: 6. There are 15 residues in the CDR3. Per the germline V gene, CDR1 is SGHRS and CDR2 is YFSETQ. The CDR3 DNA reads TGCGCCAGCAGCTTGTCTCCAGGGGGCATCAATGAGCAGTTCTTC. This sequence encodes CASSLSPGGINEQFF.

The V call is TRBV7-9, the J call TRBJ1-1; D remains unclear. Germline V CDR1 and CDR2: SEHNR, FQNEAQ (reference sequence). This CDR3 region has 13 residues. V lost 5 bases and J 10 bases, leaving 17 bases between the germline ends. The CDR3 loop reads CASSPEGGRGAFF. For the CDR3, the DNA is TGTGCCAGCAGCCCAGAGGGAGGCCGTGGAGCTTTCTTT.

The gene calls are TRBV3-1 (or the pseudogene TRBV3-2) and TRBJ2-3; no clear D gene. V was pared by 1 base and J by 4 bases, with 3 bases between. Germline V lookup: CDR1 LGHDT, CDR2 YNNKEL (reference sequence). The CDR3 totals 12 residues. DNA for the CDR3: TGTGCCAGCAGCCAAGTCTCAGATACGCAGTATTTT. Amino acids: CASSQVSDTQYF.

The chain recombines TRBV5-6 with TRBJ1-5, with D uncertain. Between the trimmed V and J ends, which lost 7 bases and 0 bases, there was a span of 14 bases. The germline gives CDR1 SGHDT, CDR2 YYEEEE. This CDR3 comprises 15 residues. CDR3 residues: CASGDKFYSNQPQHF. For the CDR3, the DNA is TGTGCCAGCGGCGACAAGTTTTATAGCAATCAGCCCCAGCATTTT.

This chain connects TRBV2 to TRBJ1-2; 10 positions match TRBD1. V shed 5 bases and J 7 bases; nucleotides not matched to a gene: 13. CDR1 is SNHLY and CDR2 is FYNNEI in the germline V gene. The CDR3 consists of 16 residues. In DNA form, the CDR3 reads TGTGCCAGCAGTTCTAAACAACGACAGGGGGCGGCTGGCTACACCTTC. Protein sequence: CASSSKQRQGAAGYTF.

The rearrangement uses TRBV10-3 and TRBJ2-3; D gene uncertain. Germline V lookup: CDR1 ENHRY, CDR2 SYGVKD. V gave up 3 bases and J gave up 2 bases, with 12 bases separating them. The CDR3 contains 15 residues. Here the CDR3 DNA reads TGTGCCATCAGTGAAAGAATGATCTACACAGATACGCAGTATTTT. Protein: CAISERMIYTDTQYF.

CDR3 residues: CASSFGLAGAYNEQFF. In DNA, the CDR3 is TGTGCCAGCAGCTTCGGACTAGCGGGAGCCTACAATGAGCAGTTCTTC. This rearrangement joins TRBV5-6 to TRBJ2-1; 13 nucleotides match TRBD2. The germline CDR1 and CDR2 sequences are SGHDT and YYEEEE. V shed 2 bases and J 2 bases; nucleotides not matched to a gene: 1. The CDR3 runs 16 residues.

This clone was seen once. The CDR3, as DNA: TGTGCCAGCAGCCACAATAAAGGGGGGGAGGACACAGATACGCAGTATTTT. Protein sequence: CASSHNKGGEDTDTQYF. The V call is TRBV4-2, the J call TRBJ2-3, with TRBD2 as a possible D gene (7 bases). V lost 3 bases and J lost 2, with 18 bases in between. The CDR3 length is 17 residues. CDR1 and CDR2 from the germline V gene are LGHNA and YNFKEQ.

The chain links TRBV5-6 to TRBJ2-3; 9 bases agree with TRBD1. Losses at the gene ends were 2 bases for V and 8 bases for J; bases not matched to a gene: 6. This CDR3 is 14 amino acids long. CDR1 is SGHDT and CDR2 is YYEEEE in the germline V gene. In DNA, the CDR3 is TGTGCCAGCAGCTTCGGGACAGGGTCAGTTACGCAGTATTTT. This sequence encodes CASSFGTGSVTQYF.

The rearrangement joins TRBV29-1 to TRBJ2-1; 10 bases line up with TRBD2. The ends lost 7 bases at V and 5 bases at J; junction bases unmatched: 5. The CDR3 contains 13 residues. CDR1 is SQVTM, CDR2 ANQGSEA, per germline. CDR3 in DNA: TGCAGCGCCGGGACTAGCGACCACAATGAGCAGTTCTTC. Translating gives CSAGTSDHNEQFF.

The V and J genes are TRBV27 and TRBJ1-5, with TRBD1 identical over 9 bases. Trimming at V came to 2 bases and at J to 2 bases, leaving 4 bases not matched to a gene. This CDR3 spans 16 amino acids. Germline CDR1 MNHEY, CDR2 SMNVEV (reference sequence). The CDR3 is CASSLGQGRGNQPQHF. The CDR3 nucleotides read TGTGCCAGCAGTTTAGGACAGGGGAGGGGCAATCAGCCCCAGCATTTT.

The table lists this clone with a few counts. CDR3 protein: CASSEVGGTEAFF. The CDR3 DNA reads as TGTGCCAGCAGTGAGGTGGGAGGCACTGAAGCTTTCTTT. The V and J genes are TRBV6-1 and TRBJ1-1; D unresolved. Germline lookup yields CDR1 MNHNS and CDR2 SASEGT. V was cut by 3 bases and J by 4 bases, with 9 bases left in between. The CDR3 is 13 amino acids.

The rearrangement links TRBV7-3 to TRBJ2-7, with 9 positions matching TRBD2. The V segment lost 1 base and the J segment 0 bases; nucleotides outside the gene matches: 4. The CDR3 is 16 residues long. The germline V gene encodes CDR1 SGHTA and CDR2 FQGTGA. CDR3 region: CASSLKPREGSYEQYF. CDR3 nucleotide sequence: TGTGCCAGCAGCTTAAAGCCGCGGGAGGGCTCCTACGAGCAGTACTTC.

This clone was detected only once. The chain joins TRBV19 to TRBJ1-1; tentative D call: TRBD1 (5 bases). With 6 bases removed from V and 3 bases from J, the gap between germline ends came to 17 bases. The CDR3 consists of 15 residues. Germline V gene lookup returns CDR1 LNHDA and CDR2 SQIVND (reference sequence). Written as DNA, the CDR3 is TGTGCCAGTAGGGTACAGGATTTGGCGCACACTGAAGCTTTCTTT. It yields the protein CASRVQDLAHTEAFF. Full variable domain (outside the CDR3, taken from reference TRBV19 and TRBJ1-1): DGGITQSPKYLFRKEGQNVTLSCEQNLNHDAMYWYRQDPGQGLRLIYYSQIVNDFQKGDIAEGYSVSREKKESFPLTVTSAQKNPTAFYLCASRVQDLAHTEAFFGQGTRLTVV.

This chain uses TRBV18 with TRBJ1-1; D gene uncertain. Germline V gene sequence: CDR1 KGHSH, CDR2 LQKENI. Between the trimmed V and J ends, which lost 3 bases and 4 bases, there was a span of 12 bases. CDR3 size: 14 residues. CDR3 nucleotide sequence: TGTGCCAGCTCACCGAAGGAGTCGGCCACTGAAGCTTTCTTT. Translation gives CASSPKESATEAFF. Full variable domain (missing parts from reference TRBV18 and TRBJ1-1): NAGVMQNPRHLVRRRGQEARLRCSPMKGHSHVYWYRQLPEEGLKFMVYLQKENIIDESGMPKERFSAEFPKEGPSILRIQQVVRGDSAAYFCASSPKESATEAFFGQGTRLTVV.

The chain carries TRBV6-5 and TRBJ1-1, with D possibly being TRBD1 (5 bases). Germline V gives CDR1 MNHEY, CDR2 SVGAGI. V gave up 4 bases and J gave up 3 bases, with 12 bases separating them. The CDR3 consists of 14 residues. CDR3 sequence (DNA): TGTGCCAGCAGTTGGGACCCGGGGGACACTGAAGCTTTCTTT. Translated: CASSWDPGDTEAFF.

The CDR3 DNA reads as TGTGCCAGCAGTGATCCCACAGCGGGCCCCGTGGGTGAAGCTTTCTTT. This gives the protein CASSDPTAGPVGEAFF. The chain uses TRBV25-1 and TRBJ1-1; D is undetermined. CDR1 is MGHDK, CDR2 SYGVNS, per germline. The CDR3 runs to 16 residues. The V and J ends lost 3 bases and 7 bases respectively, with 21 bases between them.